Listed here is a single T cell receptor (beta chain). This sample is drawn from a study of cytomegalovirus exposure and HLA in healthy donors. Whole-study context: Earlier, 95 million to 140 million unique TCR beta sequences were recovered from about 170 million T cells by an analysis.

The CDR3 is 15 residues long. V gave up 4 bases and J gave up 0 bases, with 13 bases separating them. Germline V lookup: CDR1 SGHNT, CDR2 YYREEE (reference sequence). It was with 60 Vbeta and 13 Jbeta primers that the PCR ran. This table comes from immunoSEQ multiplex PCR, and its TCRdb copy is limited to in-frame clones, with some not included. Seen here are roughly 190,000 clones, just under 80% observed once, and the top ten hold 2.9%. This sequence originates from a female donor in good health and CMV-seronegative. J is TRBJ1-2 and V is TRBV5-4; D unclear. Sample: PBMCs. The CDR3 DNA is TGTGCCAGCAGCCCCGCGGGCACAGCTAACTATGGCTACACCTTC. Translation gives CASSPAGTANYGYTF.